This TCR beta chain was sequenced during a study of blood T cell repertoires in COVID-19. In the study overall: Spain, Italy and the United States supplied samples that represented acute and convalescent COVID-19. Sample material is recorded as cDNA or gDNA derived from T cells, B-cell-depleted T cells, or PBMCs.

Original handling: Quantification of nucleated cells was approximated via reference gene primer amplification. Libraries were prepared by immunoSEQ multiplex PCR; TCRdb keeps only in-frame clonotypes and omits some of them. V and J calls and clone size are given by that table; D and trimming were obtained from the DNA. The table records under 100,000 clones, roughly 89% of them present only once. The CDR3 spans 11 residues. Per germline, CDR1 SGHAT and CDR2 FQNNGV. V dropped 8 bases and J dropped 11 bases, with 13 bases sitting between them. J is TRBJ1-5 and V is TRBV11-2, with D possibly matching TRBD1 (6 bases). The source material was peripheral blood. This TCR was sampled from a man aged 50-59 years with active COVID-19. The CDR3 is CASGKDSAQHF. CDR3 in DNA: TGTGCCAGCGGAAAGGACAGCGCCCAGCATTTT.